This entry describes one TCR beta chain. The antigen is undetermined. The data derive from a study of T cells after yellow fever vaccination. Findings of the study overall: The study noted that FACS-sorted repertoires could contain abundant clonotypes contaminating from the bulk population.

TCRdb reprocessed the 5' RACE reads via MiXCR and lists one record per CDR3 protein. In the table there are 78,000 or so distinct CDR3 sequences, around 7.8% of which are singletons. Trimming left V 3 bases short and J 8 bases short, with 13 bases between. Germline CDR1 LNHDA, CDR2 SQIVND (reference sequence). The CDR3 has 14 residues. This sequence originates from a man aged 18 to 29 who received the YFV17D yellow fever vaccine. J is TRBJ1-4 and V is TRBV19, with D uncertain. Specimen: CD8+ T cells sorted from PBMCs, collected 10 to 11 days after the first yellow fever vaccination. CDR3 DNA sequence: TGTGCCAGTAGTATGGTTGTCGGGTTGGAAAAACTGTTTTTT. This sequence encodes CASSMVVGLEKLFF.